The T cell receptor (beta chain) under discussion was sequenced for a study of CD8+ T cells in alopecia areata. cDNA reverse transcribed from extracted RNA served as the sequencing template. Sequencing used immunoSEQ multiplex PCR; TCRdb keeps in-frame clones, though not all of them. The sample shows 150,000 to 250,000 clones, roughly 64% of them seen only once. CDR3 length: 16 residues. Germline CDR1 reads KGHSH; CDR2 reads LQKENI. Trimming removed 3 bases at V and 3 bases at J, with 17 bases between. Whole-study results and caveats: Scalp clonality and expanded CD8+ clones among the top 100 were significantly decreased by tofacitinib.

As concerns this clone: Its antigen is unidentified.

Regarding treatment: oral pan-JAK inhibitor, 5-10 mg twice daily. The sample here was CD4+ T cells sorted from blood, taken at week 24, from a patient treated with tofacitinib. This clonotype originated in a human donor with alopecia areata. The V gene is TRBV18, the J gene TRBJ2-5; D might be TRBD1 (6 bases). CDR3 protein: CASSPSHKTGEETQYF. CDR3 bases: TGTGCCAGCTCACCCTCCCACAAGACAGGCGAAGAGACCCAGTACTTC. Combining the CDR3 with reference TRBV18 and TRBJ2-5 gives the whole variable domain NAGVMQNPRHLVRRRGQEARLRCSPMKGHSHVYWYRQLPEEGLKFMVYLQKENIIDESGMPKERFSAEFPKEGPSILRIQQVVRGDSAAYFCASSPSHKTGEETQYFGPGTRLLVL.